This passage covers 21 T cell receptor beta chains from one sample sequenced in a study of T cells in Graves' hyperthyroidism and ophthalmopathy. Amplification of TCR beta CDR3 regions used RNA as the template. When the TCR CDR3 underwent first-round RT-PCR, the HTBI primer set was used. Each CDR3 protein is one row after TCRdb ran MiXCR on the multiplex PCR reads. The repertoire includes about 620,000 distinct CDR3 sequences, 15% to 20% of them detected once, and 3.8% sits in the top ten. Source material: blood. Every receptor here comes from a woman aged 25 to 45 with Graves' hyperthyroidism.

V gene TRBV29-1 combines with J gene TRBJ2-7; 10 bases agree with TRBD2. V was pared by 2 bases and J by 4 bases, with 5 bases of the junction left unmatched. Per the germline V gene, CDR1 is SQVTM and CDR2 is ANQGSEA. There are 14 residues in the CDR3. The DNA for the CDR3 is TGCAGCGTTGAACTAGCGGGAGAGGGGTACGAGCAGTACTTC. As protein: CSVELAGEGYEQYF.

V gene TRBV27 combines with J gene TRBJ2-1, with D perhaps TRBD1 (5 bases). V shed 8 bases and J shed 0 bases, with 29 bases lying between them. The CDR3 loop spans 20 amino acids. Germline V gene sequence: CDR1 MNHEY, CDR2 SMNVEV (reference sequence). In DNA form, the CDR3 reads TGTGCCAGCGGACCCACCAGGGTGGACCCCCTGGGTAGCTCCTACAATGAGCAGTTCTTC. Protein product: CASGPTRVDPLGSSYNEQFF.

There are many counts of this clonotype. This chain links TRBV20-1 with TRBJ1-1, with D unresolved. The V end lost 4 bases, the J end lost 0 bases, and 12 bases lay between the germline ends. CDR1 and CDR2 (germline): DFQATT, SNEGSKA (reference sequence). The CDR3 is 14 amino acids. The CDR3 DNA reads as TGCAGTGCTATTTGGGGAGGGATGAACACTGAAGCTTTCTTT. This translates into CSAIWGGMNTEAFF.

The V call is TRBV12-3 or TRBV12-4, the J call TRBJ2-5, with no clear D. Trimming removed 6 bases at V and 0 bases at J, with 11 bases between. The CDR3 length is 14 residues. The CDR3 DNA follows: TGTGCCAGCAGACCGGGCCCCTACCAAGAGACCCAGTACTTC. Translating it yields CASRPGPYQETQYF.

This clonotype has more than one count but fewer than ten. This chain connects TRBV4-1 to TRBJ2-3; a possible D gene is TRBD1 (5 bases). Germline CDR1 MGHRA, CDR2 YSYEKL. The V end lost 4 bases, the J end lost 4 bases, and 12 bases lay between the germline ends. The CDR3 length is 14 residues. The CDR3 here is CASSRRRGSDTQYF. The CDR3 DNA is TGCGCCAGCAGCCGACGTAGGGGCTCAGATACGCAGTATTTT.

The CDR3 protein is CASSPTGQGRTGELFF. CDR3 bases: TGTGCCAGCAGCCCTACCGGACAGGGGAGGACCGGGGAGCTGTTTTTT. J is TRBJ2-2 and V is TRBV3-1; the match to TRBD1 covers 9 bases. V shed 4 bases and J 5 bases; nucleotides not matched to a gene: 8. Germline lookup yields CDR1 LGHDT and CDR2 YNNKEL (reference sequence). This CDR3 comprises 16 residues.

The chain links TRBV5-1 to TRBJ2-5, with TRBD1 identical over 9 bases. The CDR3 runs to 16 residues. Germline loops: CDR1 SGHRS, CDR2 YFSETQ. The ends lost 4 bases at V and 5 bases at J; junction bases unmatched: 12. The CDR3 sequence is CASSVITGTGIETQYF. The CDR3 DNA follows: TGCGCCAGCAGCGTAATAACCGGGACAGGGATTGAGACCCAGTACTTC.

A note on this clonotype: This may come from a read error, since a much larger clone is one base off. This chain connects TRBV5-1 to TRBJ2-1, with D maybe TRBD2 (5 bases). From germline, CDR1 is SGHRS and CDR2 YFSETQ. CDR3 length: 16 amino acids. Deletions cut 6 bases from V and 1 base from J, with 17 bases between. The CDR3 DNA reads as TGCGCCAGCATCATAGGCGTAGCGTTTTCCTACAATGAGCAGTTCTTC. Encoded protein: CASIIGVAFSYNEQFF. The whole variable domain, remainder taken from reference TRBV5-1 and TRBJ2-1, is KAGVTQTPRYLIKTRGQQVTLSCSPISGHRSVSWYQQTPGQGLQFLFEYFSETQRNKGNFPGRFSGRQFSNSRSEMNVSTLELGDSALYLCASIIGVAFSYNEQFFGPGTRLTVL.

About this clonotype: Just one base apart from a much larger clone, this may be a read error. The rearrangement uses TRBV20-1 and TRBJ2-1; no clear D. The CDR3 loop spans 20 amino acids. The germline CDR1 and CDR2 sequences are DFQATT and SNEGSKA (reference sequence). With 0 bases removed from V and 0 bases from J, the gap between germline ends came to 24 bases. The CDR3 sequence: CSARESDPYKVTVSYNEQFF. In DNA form, the CDR3 reads TGCAGTGCTAGAGAATCAGACCCCTATAAGGTTACGGTCTCCTACAATGAGCAGTTCTTC.

This clonotype has a count of ten or more. The chain links TRBV28 to TRBJ2-7; D ambiguous. The CDR3 length is 12 residues. The germline V gene encodes CDR1 MDHEN and CDR2 SYDVKM. V lost 4 bases and J lost 1, with 5 bases in between. Here the CDR3 reads CASSYTSYEQYF. CDR3 DNA sequence: TGTGCCAGCAGTTACACTTCCTACGAGCAGTACTTC.

This clonotype was seen at least ten times. The chain carries TRBV6-1 and TRBJ1-1; no reliable D call. The CDR3 has 13 amino acids. The V gene lost 5 bases and the J gene lost 1 base, with 8 bases spanning the gap. CDR1 and CDR2 from the germline V gene are MNHNS and SASEGT. CDR3 nucleotides: TGTGCCAGCAGTTATTTGCAGAACACTGAAGCTTTCTTT. Translated, it gives CASSYLQNTEAFF.

This clonotype was observed many times. V is TRBV6-6 and J is TRBJ1-6, with D perhaps matching TRBD1 (6 bases). The germline V gene encodes CDR1 MNHNY and CDR2 SVGAGI (reference sequence). The CDR3 consists of 16 residues. V lost 0 bases and J 0 bases, leaving 6 bases between the germline ends. DNA of the CDR3: TGTGCCAGCAGTTACTCAGGGGGCTCCTATAATTCACCCCTCCACTTT. Translation: CASSYSGGSYNSPLHF.

The chain combines TRBV10-3 with TRBJ2-1; D perhaps matches TRBD2 (5 bases). CDR1 ENHRY and CDR2 SYGVKD come from the germline V gene. Trimming pared 7 bases from V and 2 bases from J, leaving 15 bases between. The CDR3 spans 15 residues. The CDR3 bases are TGTGCCATCAAGGGCGGGCTAGAGACCTACAATGAGCAGTTCTTC. Translation: CAIKGGLETYNEQFF.

In its sample, this clonotype was seen many times. This chain links TRBV30 with TRBJ1-2; 10 positions agree with TRBD1. J gave up 4 bases and V 5 bases, and 1 base lay outside the gene matches. Germline V CDR1 and CDR2: GTSNPN, SVGIG (reference sequence). The CDR3 is made up of 12 amino acids. As DNA, the CDR3 is TGTGCCTGGGGGACAGGGGTCTATGGCTACACCTTC. As protein: CAWGTGVYGYTF.

This clonotype was counted at least ten times. This rearrangement joins TRBV4-1 to TRBJ2-7; D gene uncertain. CDR3 length: 14 amino acids. V was shortened by 4 bases and J by 2 bases, with 12 bases between the two germline ends. Germline V gene sequence: CDR1 MGHRA, CDR2 YSYEKL. CDR3 residues: CASSLIELAYEQYF. The CDR3 DNA reads as TGCGCCAGCAGCCTCATCGAGTTAGCCTACGAGCAGTACTTC.

The chain uses TRBV20-1 and TRBJ2-7, with TRBD2 matching 13 bases. Germline trimming cut 5 bases from V and 0 bases from J; bases unmatched to any gene: 7. The length of the CDR3 is 16 residues. Germline V gene lookup returns CDR1 DFQATT and CDR2 SNEGSKA (reference sequence). The CDR3 is CSARPTSGRVSYEQYF. The CDR3 nucleotides are TGCAGTGCTCGACCCACTAGCGGGAGGGTCTCCTACGAGCAGTACTTC.

This clonotype was counted a few times. The J gene is TRBJ1-6, the V gene TRBV4-1, with 8 bases lining up with TRBD1. The CDR3 length is 16 residues. Germline assignment: CDR1 MGHRA and CDR2 YSYEKL. V shed 0 bases and J 8 bases; nucleotides not matched to a gene: 6. CDR3 coding DNA: TGCGCCAGCAGCCAAGATCCCCAGGGGGCTTATTCACCCCTCCACTTT. This encodes CASSQDPQGAYSPLHF.

This clonotype was seen many times. The chain combines TRBV6-1 with TRBJ1-1, with 8 bases matching TRBD1. Per the germline V gene, CDR1 is MNHNS and CDR2 is SASEGT. The junction had 7 bases not matched to a gene; V was cut back by 6 bases and J by 1 base. The length of the CDR3 is 15 residues. The CDR3 loop reads CASRRQGQGNTEAFF. The DNA for the CDR3 is TGTGCCAGCAGAAGACAGGGGCAGGGGAACACTGAAGCTTTCTTT.

This clonotype was picked up many times. The chain links TRBV20-1 to TRBJ2-5, with D tentatively TRBD2 (5 bases). The CDR3 extends over 17 amino acids. Trimming stripped 0 bases from V and 7 bases from J, with 24 bases between. The germline gives CDR1 DFQATT, CDR2 SNEGSKA (reference sequence). In nucleotides, the CDR3 is TGCAGTGCTAGAGATCTGGGTGAGGAGGTGGGATCGGTGACCCAGTACTTC. Translation gives CSARDLGEEVGSVTQYF.

This clonotype appeared a few times. This chain connects TRBV7-9 to TRBJ1-2; 11 bases match TRBD1. The germline CDR1 and CDR2 sequences are SEHNR and FQNEAQ (reference sequence). CDR3 size: 17 residues. Trimming took 5 bases from V and 4 from J; bases not matched to a gene: 12. DNA for the CDR3: TGTGCCAGCAGCCTCGGGACAGGGGGAGTCCAAGGCTATGGCTACACCTTC. Amino acid sequence: CASSLGTGGVQGYGYTF.

Ten or more counts support this clonotype. CDR3 residues: CASSLRAGGGETQYF. CDR3 sequence (DNA): TGTGCCAGCAGTCTCCGAGCGGGAGGGGGAGAGACCCAGTACTTC. V and J are TRBV6-1 and TRBJ2-5; 10 nucleotides match TRBD2. The V segment lost 5 bases and the J segment 4 bases; nucleotides outside the gene matches: 7. The germline V gene encodes CDR1 MNHNS and CDR2 SASEGT. This CDR3 spans 15 amino acids.